These 8 T cell receptor beta chains originate from one sample sequenced in a study of blood T cell repertoires in COVID-19. Sequencing was performed with immunoSEQ multiplex PCR; in TCRdb, only in-frame clones are kept and a portion is missing. The sample includes more than 95,000 clones, approximately 88% seen only once; the top ten take about 8%. Input material: peripheral blood. These receptors came from a man in his fifties with acute or convalescent COVID-19.

V usage is TRBV3-1 (or the pseudogene TRBV3-2) and J usage is TRBJ2-3, with D hard to call. The CDR3 sequence is 13 residues long. The germline CDR1 and CDR2 sequences are LGHDT and YNNKEL (reference sequence). V was clipped by 5 bases and J by 3 bases, with 9 bases between them. The CDR3 nucleotides read TGTGCCAGCAGCGGGCCTATTACAGATACGCAGTATTTT. Protein product: CASSGPITDTQYF.

This clone came up a few times. The rearrangement links TRBV5-1 to TRBJ1-1; TRBD1 might be the D (5 bases). CDR3 length equals 15 residues. The germline V gene encodes CDR1 SGHRS and CDR2 YFSETQ. V lost 8 bases and J lost 5, with 22 bases in between. The chain's CDR3 is CASKSQVNVKTEAFF. As DNA, the CDR3 is TGCGCCAGTAAATCACAGGTTAATGTAAAGACTGAAGCTTTCTTT.

This rearrangement joins TRBV7-2 to TRBJ2-3; TRBD1 aligns across 8 bases. V lost 5 bases to trimming and J lost 2 bases; unmatched junction nucleotides: 3. The CDR3 is 14 residues long. The germline V gene has CDR1 SGHTA and CDR2 FQGNSA. The CDR3 protein is CASSLRGLTDTQYF. The CDR3 coding sequence is TGTGCCAGCAGCCTCAGGGGGCTCACAGATACGCAGTATTTT.

The CDR3 DNA reads TGTGCCAGCTCACCTCAGGGACAGGGTGCCTACGAGCAGTACTTC. It translates to CASSPQGQGAYEQYF. The rearrangement links TRBV18 to TRBJ2-7; 9 nucleotides line up with TRBD1. This CDR3 spans 15 amino acids. V shed 3 bases and J 2 bases; nucleotides not matched to a gene: 5. Per the germline V gene, CDR1 is KGHSH and CDR2 is LQKENI.

This clone has a handful of counts. The rearrangement links TRBV19 to TRBJ1-3, with TRBD1 identical over 7 bases. The V gene's germline CDR1 is LNHDA and CDR2 SQIVND (reference sequence). The V segment lost 9 bases and the J segment 3 bases; nucleotides outside the gene matches: 5. The CDR3 runs to 13 residues. CDR3 sequence: CASDRVNGNTIYF. The CDR3 nucleotides are TGTGCCAGCGACAGGGTAAATGGAAACACCATATATTTT.

V and J are TRBV21-1 and TRBJ2-7; no DNA check was done on the table's D call, TRBD1. TRBV21-1 has pseudogene status. This CDR3 contains 14 residues. CDR3 nucleotides: TGTGCCAGCATTCACATTGTTCCCTCCTACGAGCAGTACTTC. It encodes CASIHIVPSYEQYF.

The V call is TRBV29-1, the J call TRBJ2-5; D possibly corresponds to TRBD1 (6 bases). The CDR3 loop spans 11 amino acids. Germline V gene data show CDR1 as SQVTM and CDR2 as ANQGSEA. V lost 4 bases and J lost 7, with 10 bases in between. The CDR3 spells CSVAGETTQYF. In DNA, the CDR3 is TGCAGCGTTGCAGGGGAGACGACCCAGTACTTC.

The rearrangement uses TRBV4-1 and TRBJ2-3; D possibly corresponds to TRBD2 (7 bases). Trimming took 0 bases from V and 4 from J, leaving 17 bases between them. This CDR3 has 17 amino acids. Germline V gene data show CDR1 as MGHRA and CDR2 as YSYEKL. The CDR3, as DNA: TGCGCCAGCAGCCAAGACGGGGGGCCCCTGCGTGCAGATACGCAGTATTTT. It encodes CASSQDGGPLRADTQYF.